The TCR beta chain described here comes from a study of CD8+ T cells in alopecia areata. Study in general: Treated patients received oral tofacitinib, 5 to 10 mg twice daily.

Investigators isolated RNA and reverse transcribed it into cDNA to act as the sequencing template. Profiling relied on immunoSEQ multiplex PCR, and the TCRdb table lists in-frame clones only, not all of them. Of roughly 120,000 clones listed, around two fifths were seen once; the top ten hold 3.1%. Deletions cut 6 bases from V and 3 bases from J, with 8 bases between. Germline V gene data show CDR1 as DFQATT and CDR2 as SNEGSKA (reference sequence). The CDR3 length is 11 residues. The sequence derives from a human donor with alopecia areata. V usage is TRBV20-1 and J usage is TRBJ1-1; D unresolved. Sequenced: CD4+ T cells sorted from blood. The CDR3 nucleotides read TGCAGTGCCGTCATGGACACTGAAGCTTTCTTT. This translates into CSAVMDTEAFF.